This entry describes one T cell receptor (beta chain). What it recognizes is unknown. V was shortened by 0 bases and J by 0 bases, with 4 bases between the two germline ends. Germline CDR1 reads SGHKS; CDR2 reads YYEKEE (reference sequence). The CDR3 covers 15 residues. This record belongs to a study of T cells after yellow fever vaccination. Study-wide findings and caveats: Peaking faster, on day 5 versus 15, the secondary response was nonetheless weaker.

From the 5' RACE reads, TCRdb called clonotypes with MiXCR, one entry per CDR3 protein. The sample lists nearly 350,000 distinct CDR3 sequences; 7% to 9% were seen once. The chain combines TRBV5-5 with TRBJ2-6; D is ambiguous. Sample: PBMCs, taken roughly 47 days after the first yellow fever vaccination. The clonotype originates from a man younger than 35 who received the YFV17D yellow fever vaccine. The CDR3 nucleotides read TGTGCCAGCAGCTTGGGGGACTCTGGGGCCAACGTCCTGACTTTC. Encoded protein: CASSLGDSGANVLTF.